Shown below are 23 T cell receptor beta chains from a single sample sequenced in a study of T cells in Graves' hyperthyroidism and ophthalmopathy. Amplification targeted TCR beta CDR3 regions from RNA transcripts. The TCR CDR3 first-round RT-PCR relied on the HTBI primer set. TCRdb ran MiXCR on the multiplex PCR reads and lists one entry per CDR3 protein. This table holds hundreds of thousands of distinct CDR3 sequences, around 13% found once. The specimen was blood. The receptors derive from a woman in her 30s with Graves' hyperthyroidism that later progressed to Graves' ophthalmopathy.

Turning to this clonotype: The junction shows a germline mismatch at one end, possibly a read error. V gene TRBV20-1 combines with J gene TRBJ1-4, with D perhaps matching TRBD1 (5 bases). From germline, CDR1 is DFQATT and CDR2 SNEGSKA (reference sequence). This CDR3 comprises 13 residues. The CDR3 sequence: CSAWQGIQEKLSF. The CDR3 nucleotides read TGCAGTGCTTGGCAGGGTATCCAGGAAAAACTGTCTTTT.

This clonotype was detected a few times. The gene calls are TRBV7-2 and TRBJ1-5, with D uncertain. Between the trimmed V and J ends, which lost 1 base and 4 bases, there was a span of 8 bases. Germline loops: CDR1 SGHTA, CDR2 FQGNSA. The CDR3 contains 14 residues. The CDR3: CASSLVPLNQPQHF. CDR3 coding DNA: TGTGCCAGCAGCTTAGTCCCGCTTAATCAGCCCCAGCATTTT.

This clonotype was picked up many times. This chain joins TRBV6-1 and TRBJ2-3; 8 positions match TRBD1. The CDR3 loop spans 15 amino acids. Germline lookup yields CDR1 MNHNS and CDR2 SASEGT. V lost 4 bases to trimming and J lost 5 bases; unmatched junction nucleotides: 8. The CDR3 spells CASSGRQGTLDTQYF. The CDR3 coding sequence is TGTGCCAGCAGTGGTAGACAGGGGACCTTAGATACGCAGTATTTT.

This clonotype was counted between two and nine times. A much larger clonotype is one base distant, so this may be a read error. The chain carries TRBV7-3 and TRBJ2-2, with 7 bases fitting TRBD2. The CDR3 has 16 amino acids. Germline values: CDR1 SGHTA, CDR2 FQGTGA. V trimming: 5 bases; J trimming: 6 bases; junction bases outside the gene matches: 12. Here the CDR3 DNA reads TGTGCCAGCAGCCCGACGACTAGCTTAGGCTCCGGGGAGCTGTTTTTT. This encodes CASSPTTSLGSGELFF.

The table lists this clonotype with many counts. This chain uses TRBV11-3 with TRBJ2-7, with 10 bases identical to TRBD2. V dropped 4 bases and J dropped 2; count of bases not matched to a gene: 14. This CDR3 has 18 amino acids. CDR1 and CDR2 (germline): SGHNT, YENEEA. CDR3 in amino acids: CASSSFHGTSASAYEQYF. DNA for the CDR3: TGTGCCAGCAGCTCCTTCCACGGGACTAGCGCGAGTGCCTACGAGCAGTACTTC. Filled out from reference TRBV11-3 and TRBJ2-7, the complete variable domain reads EAGVVQSPRYKIIEKKQPVAFWCNPISGHNTLYWYLQNLGQGPELLIRYENEEAVDDSQLPKDRFSAERLKGVDSTLKIQPAELGDSAVYLCASSSFHGTSASAYEQYFGPGTRLTVT.

The rearrangement joins TRBV15 to TRBJ2-4; TRBD2 agrees at 7 bases. The CDR3 length is 15 residues. V shed 1 base, J shed 8 bases, and the junction held 8 bases outside the gene matches. Germline V gene sequence: CDR1 LNHNV, CDR2 YYDKDF (reference sequence). This CDR3 reads CATSRVGGVGDIQYF. In nucleotides, the CDR3 is TGTGCCACCAGCAGAGTTGGGGGGGTCGGGGACATTCAGTACTTC.

The sample holds one count of this clonotype. The chain recombines TRBV3-1 with TRBJ1-1; no clear D. Per the germline V gene, CDR1 is LGHDT and CDR2 is YNNKEL (reference sequence). The CDR3 runs 14 residues. Trimming pared 1 base from V and 2 bases from J, leaving 8 bases between. The DNA for the CDR3 is TGTGCCAGCAGCCAAGTGTCAGTAAACACTGAAGCTTTCTTT. This codes for CASSQVSVNTEAFF.

This clonotype was counted at least ten times. This rearrangement joins TRBV28 to TRBJ2-3; 7 nucleotides align to TRBD2. The CDR3 contains 15 residues. Germline CDR1 reads MDHEN; CDR2 reads SYDVKM. V was pared by 5 bases and J by 2 bases, with 7 bases of the junction left unmatched. CDR3 protein: CASSPPGTNTDTQYF. The CDR3 coding sequence is TGTGCCAGCAGTCCCCCCGGGACTAACACAGATACGCAGTATTTT.

The chain joins TRBV5-1 to TRBJ2-3; TRBD1 matches at 7 bases. The CDR3 length is 13 residues. J lost 4 bases, V lost 4 bases, and 3 bases had no gene match. From germline, CDR1 is SGHRS and CDR2 YFSETQ. The CDR3, as DNA: TGCGCCAGCAGCGTACAGGGGTCAGATACGCAGTATTTT. Its protein is CASSVQGSDTQYF.

This chain links TRBV30 with TRBJ2-1, with D unresolved. This CDR3 has 14 residues. Trimming shortened V by 2 bases and J by 3 bases, and 11 bases separated the two germline ends. The germline gives CDR1 GTSNPN, CDR2 SVGIG (reference sequence). CDR3: CAWSSPGYYNEQFF. In nucleotides, the CDR3 is TGTGCCTGGAGTAGTCCCGGGTACTACAATGAGCAGTTCTTC.

As to this clonotype: This may stem from a read error, because a much larger clone lies one nucleotide away. The chain employs TRBV5-1 and TRBJ1-1, with D possibly TRBD1 on 5 matching bases. Trimming cost V 2 bases and J 5 bases, with 10 bases left between them. The V gene's germline CDR1 is SGHRS and CDR2 YFSETQ. The CDR3 runs 13 residues. The DNA of the CDR3 is TGCGCCAGCAGCTTTGAGGGGAGGACTGAAGCTTTCTTT. This translates into CASSFEGRTEAFF.

This clonotype was recorded at least ten times. This chain connects TRBV12-3 or TRBV12-4 to TRBJ2-3; 9 bases agree with TRBD1. CDR3 length equals 13 residues. J gave up 8 bases and V 6 bases, and 6 bases lay outside the gene matches. In DNA form, the CDR3 reads TGTGCCAGCAGCCGGGGACAGGGTAGTACGCAGTATTTT. The encoded protein is CASSRGQGSTQYF.

The chain recombines TRBV19 with TRBJ1-5; 7 nucleotides match TRBD1. V lost 5 bases to trimming and J lost 1 base; unmatched junction nucleotides: 8. Looked up from germline, CDR1 is LNHDA and CDR2 is SQIVND (reference sequence). CDR3 length: 16 residues. CDR3: CASSLMTGRSNQPQHF. The CDR3 bases are TGTGCCAGTAGTCTTATGACAGGGCGCAGCAATCAGCCCCAGCATTTT.

This clonotype showed up just a few times. The DNA for the CDR3 is TGCGCCAGCAGCCAAACCCTAGGGGAGACCCAGTACTTC. It translates to CASSQTLGETQYF. The chain is built from TRBV4-1 and TRBJ2-5; no clear D. The length of the CDR3 is 13 residues. V lost 2 bases to trimming and J lost 5 bases, with 9 bases between them. Germline values: CDR1 MGHRA, CDR2 YSYEKL.

V and J are TRBV5-1 and TRBJ1-2; D may be TRBD1 (5 bases). Germline loops: CDR1 SGHRS, CDR2 YFSETQ. V was shortened by 4 bases and J by 5 bases, with 15 bases between the two germline ends. This CDR3 has 14 residues. CDR3 protein: CASSPSTEPYGYTF. CDR3 sequence (DNA): TGCGCCAGCAGCCCGTCGACAGAACCTTATGGCTACACCTTC.

About this clonotype itself: A single base separates this from a much larger clone, so it may be a read error. The chain links TRBV19 to TRBJ2-7, with TRBD1 matching over 9 bases. In germline, CDR1 is LNHDA, CDR2 SQIVND (reference sequence). The CDR3 spans 15 residues. With 5 bases clipped from V and 7 bases from J, the junction kept 12 bases outside the gene matches. CDR3 sequence: CASSWRDRASTEQYF. CDR3 bases: TGTGCCAGTAGTTGGCGGGACAGGGCGAGCACTGAGCAGTACTTC.

The table lists this clonotype with a few counts. The V call is TRBV6-2 or TRBV6-3, the J call TRBJ1-1, with D uncertain. The CDR3 covers 13 residues. Germline CDR1 and CDR2: MNHEY and SVGEGT. Trimming shortened V by 1 base and J by 1 base, and 4 bases separated the two germline ends. In DNA form, the CDR3 reads TGTGCCAGCAGTTACTTTAAGAACACTGAAGCTTTCTTT. Encoded protein: CASSYFKNTEAFF.

The J gene is TRBJ2-1, the V gene TRBV25-1; 10 bases agree with TRBD1. Germline-derived CDR1 and CDR2 are MGHDK and SYGVNS. There are 15 residues in the CDR3. Trimming cost V 4 bases and J 6 bases; bases outside gene matches: 6. CDR3 loop: CASSAGTGVVNEQFF. Here the CDR3 DNA reads TGTGCCAGCAGTGCCGGGACAGGGGTGGTCAATGAGCAGTTCTTC.

This clonotype showed up many times. The V gene is TRBV2, the J gene TRBJ2-3; D gene uncertain. Germline V gene lookup returns CDR1 SNHLY and CDR2 FYNNEI. Trimming removed 7 bases at V and 4 bases at J, with 18 bases between. The CDR3 runs to 15 residues. The CDR3 bases are TGTGCCAGCAAAGTGACTCGCGTCTTGGCAGATACGCAGTATTTT. Protein sequence: CASKVTRVLADTQYF.

In this sample, this clonotype turned up a few times. This chain connects TRBV29-1 to TRBJ1-2; D ambiguous. Germline CDR1 is SQVTM and CDR2 is ANQGSEA. The CDR3 loop spans 15 amino acids. Between the trimmed V and J ends, which lost 6 bases and 3 bases, there was a span of 20 bases. The CDR3 coding sequence is TGCAGCGTCACCCGATTACTTGTACTCGACTATGGCTACACCTTC. Its protein is CSVTRLLVLDYGYTF.

This clonotype appeared many times. This chain links TRBV3-1 with TRBJ1-1, with 10 bases lining up with TRBD1. From germline, CDR1 is LGHDT and CDR2 YNNKEL (reference sequence). V lost 9 bases to trimming and J lost 1 base; unmatched junction nucleotides: 5. This CDR3 contains 14 residues. As DNA, the CDR3 is TGTGCCAGTAGTAGACAGGGGGCGAACACTGAAGCTTTCTTT. This encodes CASSRQGANTEAFF.

This clonotype was recorded many times. This chain uses TRBV14 with TRBJ1-1; 8 bases map to TRBD1. Trimming cost V 0 bases and J 3 bases; bases outside gene matches: 6. The germline CDR1 and CDR2 sequences are SGHDN and FVKESK. CDR3 length: 16 amino acids. The CDR3 sequence: CASSQDRGRWDTEAFF. Written as DNA, the CDR3 is TGTGCCAGCAGCCAAGACAGGGGGCGTTGGGACACTGAAGCTTTCTTT.

This clonotype was detected many times. The genes are TRBV28 and TRBJ2-7; 11 bases match TRBD2. V lost 5 bases and J lost 2; bases outside the gene matches: 2. The CDR3 is made up of 14 amino acids. Germline V CDR1 and CDR2: MDHEN, SYDVKM. This CDR3 reads CASSQGLAAYEQYF. The CDR3 nucleotides read TGTGCCAGCAGTCAGGGACTAGCGGCCTACGAGCAGTACTTC. The variable domain in full, with the rest retrieved from reference TRBV28 and TRBJ2-7, is DVKVTQSSRYLVKRTGEKVFLECVQDMDHENMFWYRQDPGLGLRLIYFSYDVKMKEKGDIPEGYSVSREKKERFSLILESASTNQTSMYLCASSQGLAAYEQYFGPGTRLTVT.